The clone carrying this T cell receptor (beta chain) was found many times. This sample was taken from a study of human T cells and chemical hapten exposure. Study-wide context: An area of 2 cm by about 2.2 cm on upper inner arm skin received 2% DPC for sensitization.

One entry per CDR3 protein, called by TCRdb with MiXCR from the RACE reads. This table has more than 80,000 distinct CDR3 sequences, roughly 7.1% appearing once. Germline V gene data show CDR1 as SNHLY and CDR2 as FYNNEI. The CDR3 runs to 16 residues. The junction had 3 bases not matched to a gene; V was cut back by 0 bases and J by 2 bases. Specified time point: patch test 1, 2 weeks after DPC sensitization. Sample treatment: therapeutic diphenylcyclopropenone sensitization with weekly scalp DPC. This clonotype originated in a woman between 25 and 40 years old with alopecia areata. Some clones in this sample may be carry-over from other donors' samples. This chain joins TRBV2 and TRBJ1-2; TRBD1 agrees at 10 bases. The sample here was whole blood, taken in connection with sensitization to the hapten diphenylcyclopropenone (DPC). CDR3 bases: TGTGCCAGCAGTGAAGCTCGGACAGGGGGAAACTATGGCTACACCTTC. Its protein product is CASSEARTGGNYGYTF. Combining the CDR3 with reference TRBV2 and TRBJ1-2 gives the whole variable domain EPEVTQTPSHQVTQMGQEVILRCVPISNHLYFYWYRQILGQKVEFLVSFYNNEISEKSEIFDDQFSVERPDGSNFTLKIRSTKLEDSAMYFCASSEARTGGNYGYTFGSGTRLTVV.